The clone carrying this T cell receptor (beta chain) was recorded only once. Its matching antigen is unknown. TCRdb's table, derived via immunoSEQ multiplex PCR, lists solely in-frame clones and lacks some. This table has millions of clones, 93% appearing once. The data stem from a study of shared clonotypes between healthy human individuals. Study-level findings and limits: Memory subsets had estimated richness that was generally smaller than that of naive subsets.

The sequenced sample consisted of naive CD4+ T cells from PBMCs. The subset is: CD45RA+ positively selected. The sequence came from a man younger than 30 in good health. Some clones in this sample may be carry-over from other donors' samples.

The CDR3 region is CASSPLPTATSNVLTF. The CDR3 coding sequence is TGTGCCAGCAGCCCTCTCCCGACAGCTACCTCCAACGTCCTGACTTTC. The gene calls are TRBV5-4 and TRBJ2-6; a weak D match, TRBD1 (5 bases). The CDR3 covers 16 residues. CDR1 SGHNT and CDR2 YYREEE come from the germline V gene (reference sequence). Trimming pared 4 bases from V and 8 bases from J, leaving 19 bases between.